This T cell receptor beta chain was identified in a study of blood T cell repertoires in COVID-19. The wider study: Sites across the United States, Italy and Spain contributed samples from acute and convalescent COVID-19. T cells, B-cell-depleted T cells, or PBMCs supplied cDNA or gDNA.

There are 14 residues in the CDR3. Germline CDR1 reads SGHTA; CDR2 reads FQGNSA. J gave up 0 bases and V 6 bases, and 1 base lay outside the gene matches. The authors' processing: Amplification of reference gene primers provided the estimated nucleated cell counts. The assay was immunoSEQ multiplex PCR, and TCRdb's table has in-frame clones only and misses some. For V, J and clone size, that table is used; D and trimming come from the DNA. The table shows more than 60,000 clones, with roughly 90% occurring only once. A Seattle source enrolled patients during active infection and followed them longitudinally.

Material: peripheral blood. The genes are TRBV7-2 and TRBJ2-2, with 7 bases lining up with TRBD1. This receptor was identified in a man older than 75 with COVID-19, enrolled during active disease. The CDR3 region is CASRGQPNTGELFF. The DNA for the CDR3 is TGTGCCAGCAGGGGACAGCCGAACACCGGGGAGCTGTTTTTT.